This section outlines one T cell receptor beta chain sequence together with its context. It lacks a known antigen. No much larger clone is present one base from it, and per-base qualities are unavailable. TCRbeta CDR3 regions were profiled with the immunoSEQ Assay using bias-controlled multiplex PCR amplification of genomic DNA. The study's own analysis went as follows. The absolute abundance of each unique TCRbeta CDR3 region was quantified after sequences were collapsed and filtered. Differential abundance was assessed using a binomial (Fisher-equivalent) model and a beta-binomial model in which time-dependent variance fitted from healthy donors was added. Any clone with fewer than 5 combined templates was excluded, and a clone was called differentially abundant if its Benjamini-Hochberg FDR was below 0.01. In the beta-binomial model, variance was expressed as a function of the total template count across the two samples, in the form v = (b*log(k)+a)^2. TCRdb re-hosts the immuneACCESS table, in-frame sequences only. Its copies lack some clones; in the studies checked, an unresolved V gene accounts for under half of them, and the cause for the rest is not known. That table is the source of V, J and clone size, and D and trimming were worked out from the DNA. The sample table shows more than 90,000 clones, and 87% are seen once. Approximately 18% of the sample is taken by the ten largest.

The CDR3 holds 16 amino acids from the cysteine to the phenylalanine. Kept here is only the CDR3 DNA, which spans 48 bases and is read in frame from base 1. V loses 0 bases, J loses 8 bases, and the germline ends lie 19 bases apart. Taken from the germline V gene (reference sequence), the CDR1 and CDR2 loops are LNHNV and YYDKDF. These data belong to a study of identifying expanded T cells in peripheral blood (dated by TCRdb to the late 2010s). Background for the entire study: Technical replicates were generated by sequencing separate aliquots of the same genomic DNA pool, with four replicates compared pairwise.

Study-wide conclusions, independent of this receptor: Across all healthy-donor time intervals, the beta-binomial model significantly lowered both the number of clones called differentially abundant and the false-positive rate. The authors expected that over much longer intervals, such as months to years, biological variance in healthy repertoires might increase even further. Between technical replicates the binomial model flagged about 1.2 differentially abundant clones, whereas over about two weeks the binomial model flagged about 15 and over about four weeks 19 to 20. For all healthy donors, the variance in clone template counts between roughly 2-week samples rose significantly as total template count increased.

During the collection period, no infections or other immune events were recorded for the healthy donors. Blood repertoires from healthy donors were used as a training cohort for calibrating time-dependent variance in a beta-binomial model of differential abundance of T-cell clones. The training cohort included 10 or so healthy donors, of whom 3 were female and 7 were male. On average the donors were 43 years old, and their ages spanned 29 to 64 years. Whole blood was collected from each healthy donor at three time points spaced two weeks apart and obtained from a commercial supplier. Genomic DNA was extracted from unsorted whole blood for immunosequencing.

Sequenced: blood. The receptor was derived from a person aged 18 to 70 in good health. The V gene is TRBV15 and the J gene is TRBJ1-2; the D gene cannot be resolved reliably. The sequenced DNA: TGTGCCACCAGCAGAGATTTGTTAGACGTCAGAGGAGGCTACACCTTC. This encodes CATSRDLLDVRGGYTF.